A selection of T cell receptor beta chains follows, all from one sample in a study of blood T cell repertoires in COVID-19. Assay used: immunoSEQ multiplex PCR; TCRdb lists only in-frame clones, some missing. The sample includes 150,000 to 200,000 clones, 79% of them seen just once. Sequencing was done on a sample of peripheral blood. The receptors stem from a man between 60 and 75 years old with active or convalescent COVID-19. Both conserved end residues are part of each CDR3. D genes are given only for firm matches. Clone sizes are given selectively: once, few, many, or a class where the clone is expanded.

TRBD1 | TRBJ1-1 | NA | TRBV11-3 | CASSPGTGGENTEAFF | TGTGCCAGCAGCCCGGGGACAGGGGGGGAGAACACTGAAGCTTTCTTT
TRBD1 | TRBJ2-3 | NA | TRBV11-3 | CASSLRTGADTQYF | TGTGCCAGCAGCTTAAGGACAGGGGCAGATACGCAGTATTTT
NA | TRBJ2-3 | NA | TRBV5-1 | CASSLSDYSTDTQYF | TGCGCCAGCAGCTTGTCAGACTATAGCACAGATACGCAGTATTTT
NA | TRBJ2-7 | NA | TRBV5-1 | CASSPGRQPNEQYF | TGCGCCAGCAGCCCAGGGAGGCAACCTAACGAGCAGTACTTC
TRBD2 | TRBJ2-1 | NA | TRBV29-1 | CSSGLAGGSSYNEQFF | TGCAGCTCAGGACTAGCGGGAGGGAGCTCCTACAATGAGCAGTTCTTC
TRBD1 | TRBJ2-1 | NA | TRBV4-3 | CASSQDRGPGNEQFF | TGCGCCAGCAGCCAAGACAGGGGGCCAGGGAATGAGCAGTTCTTC
TRBD2 | TRBJ2-1 | few | TRBV7-3 | CASSPILAGGEQFF | TGTGCCAGCAGCCCAATACTAGCGGGGGGTGAGCAGTTCTTC
NA | TRBJ1-5 | NA | TRBV19 | CASSVARLGGQPQHF | TGTGCCAGTAGTGTCGCCAGACTGGGGGGTCAGCCCCAGCATTTT
NA | TRBJ2-7 | NA | TRBV29-1 | CSVSGTSGYEQYF | TGCAGCGTGTCCGGGACTTCGGGGTACGAGCAGTACTTC
TRBD1 | TRBJ1-4 | few | TRBV19 | CASSDPGQGPKLFF | TGTGCCAGTAGTGACCCGGGACAGGGTCCAAAACTGTTTTTT
NA | TRBJ1-1 | NA | TRBV7-9 | CALAGTQIEAFF | TGTGCCCTGGCGGGGACCCAGATTGAAGCTTTCTTT
TRBD1 | TRBJ1-5 | NA | TRBV12-3/TRBV12-4 | CASTRQGDQPQHF | TGTGCCAGCACCCGCCAGGGGGATCAGCCCCAGCATTTT
NA | TRBJ1-3 | NA | TRBV10-2 | CATRQSSGNTIYF | TGCGCCACCAGACAGAGCTCTGGAAACACCATATATTTT
NA | TRBJ2-1 | few | TRBV3-1/TRBV3-2 | CASSQFYSGNEQFF | TGTGCCAGCAGCCAATTCTATTCCGGCAATGAGCAGTTCTTC